This is a list of T cell receptor beta chains from one sample in a study of cytomegalovirus exposure and HLA in healthy donors. Method: immunoSEQ multiplex PCR; TCRdb's copy keeps in-frame clones and lacks some. The data show roughly 100,000 clones, with about 80% seen just once and about 2.2% held by the top ten. Sequenced sample: PBMCs. The receptors were gathered from a man aged 25-45 years in good health and CMV-seronegative. CDR3s include the opening cysteine and the closing phenylalanine or tryptophan. Each record gives: D gene, V gene, J gene, clone size, CDR3 protein, CDR3 DNA. A D gene is named only where the DNA matches it firmly. Only part of the rows carry a size: once, few, many, or a class if the clone is expanded.

>NA|TRBV6-6|TRBJ2-7|NA
CASRNLGGVYEQYF
TGTGCCAGCAGAAACCTGGGCGGGGTTTACGAGCAGTACTTC
>NA|TRBV5-1|TRBJ2-3|once
CASSFTGDTDTQYF
TGCGCCAGCAGCTTCACGGGGGACACAGATACGCAGTATTTT
>NA|TRBV12-1|TRBJ2-1|few
CASIQRGPYNEQFF
TGTGCCAGCATCCAGCGGGGACCCTACAATGAGCAGTTCTTC
>NA|TRBV9|TRBJ2-3|NA
CASSVRSQSTDTQYF
TGTGCCAGCAGCGTCCGGTCACAGAGCACAGATACGCAGTATTTT
>NA|TRBV5-1|TRBJ2-5|NA
CASSLATGETQYF
TGCGCCAGCAGCTTGGCGACAGGAGAGACCCAGTACTTC
>NA|TRBV27|TRBJ1-3|NA
CASSLSFGGTKNTIYF
TGTGCCAGCAGTTTATCGTTTGGGGGGACCAAGAACACCATATATTTT
>NA|TRBV7-8|TRBJ1-3|NA
CASSLWAMGGMAGNTIYF
TGTGCCAGCAGCTTGTGGGCCATGGGGGGGATGGCTGGAAACACCATATATTTT
>NA|TRBV14|TRBJ2-7|NA
CASSLYYEQYF
TGTGCCAGTAGTTTGTACTACGAGCAGTACTTC
>NA|TRBV6-5|TRBJ2-3|NA
CASSWRSTDTQYF
TGTGCCAGCAGTTGGCGGAGCACAGATACGCAGTATTTT
>NA|TRBV19|TRBJ2-2|once
CASSMQGYGGELFF
TGTGCCAGTAGTATGCAGGGGTACGGCGGGGAGCTGTTTTTT
>NA|TRBV5-6|TRBJ1-4|few
CASSLSRGLNEKLFF
TGTGCCAGCAGCTTGAGTAGGGGTTTGAACGAAAAACTGTTTTTT
>TRBD1|TRBV27|TRBJ1-2|NA
CASSTGGHGYTF
TGTGCCAGTTCAACAGGGGGCCATGGCTACACCTTC
>NA|TRBV4-2|TRBJ1-1|NA
CASSQALLGQGTPYEAFF
TGTGCCAGCAGCCAAGCCCTATTGGGGCAGGGGACCCCATATGAAGCTTTCTTT
>TRBD2|TRBV25-1|TRBJ2-1|NA
CASRRSIAGENEQFF
TGTGCCAGCAGAAGGTCAATAGCGGGAGAAAATGAGCAGTTCTTC
>NA|TRBV29-1|TRBJ2-7|NA
CSVEGRAAGEQYF
TGCAGCGTTGAAGGTCGGGCGGCGGGCGAGCAGTACTTC
>NA|TRBV6-1|TRBJ2-1|NA
CASKGRDSTYNEQFF
TGTGCCAGCAAGGGACGGGACTCTACATACAATGAGCAGTTCTTC
>NA|TRBV12-5|TRBJ1-6|NA
CASGLGGTNNNSPLHF
TGTGCTAGTGGTTTGGGAGGGACAAATAATAATTCACCCCTCCACTTT
>NA|TRBV5-6|TRBJ2-1|few
CASSLGQGYNEQFF
TGTGCCAGCAGCTTGGGTCAGGGTTACAATGAGCAGTTCTTC
>TRBD1|TRBV29-1|TRBJ2-1|NA
CSASQGARGEQFF
TGCAGCGCCTCACAGGGGGCGAGGGGGGAGCAGTTCTTC
>TRBD1|TRBV27|TRBJ1-6|NA
CASSLIPPGGNSPLHF
TGTGCCAGCAGTCTAATCCCTCCAGGGGGTAATTCACCCCTCCACTTT
>TRBD1|TRBV5-4|TRBJ2-6|NA
CASTPTGAAGANVLTF
TGTGCCAGCACCCCGACAGGGGCGGCTGGGGCCAACGTCCTGACTTTC
>TRBD1|TRBV23-1|TRBJ1-2|NA
CASQNEGAKWYGYTF
TGCGCCAGCCAAAACGAGGGGGCGAAGTGGTATGGCTACACCTTC
>NA|TRBV29-1|TRBJ2-5|NA
CSAVGEWETQYF
TGCAGCGCTGTAGGGGAATGGGAGACCCAGTACTTC
>TRBD2|TRBV25-1|TRBJ2-5|once
CASSEWSGRPQETQYF
TGTGCCAGCAGTGAATGGAGCGGGAGGCCCCAAGAGACCCAGTACTTC
>TRBD1|TRBV29-1|TRBJ2-1|NA
CSVERDGTVAEQFF
TGCAGCGTTGAAAGGGATGGGACAGTGGCTGAGCAGTTCTTC
>TRBD2|TRBV18|TRBJ2-1|few
CASSPRLAGGDSYNEQFF
TGTGCCAGCTCACCACGGTTAGCGGGGGGCGACTCCTACAATGAGCAGTTCTTC
>TRBD2|TRBV7-2|TRBJ2-7|NA
CASSLGGTSQYF
TGTGCCAGCAGCTTAGGGGGGACTAGCCAGTACTTC
>NA|TRBV7-8|TRBJ1-6|few
CASSFDSLNSPLHF
TGTGCCAGCAGCTTCGACAGTTTGAACTCACCCCTCCACTTT
>TRBD1|TRBV15|TRBJ1-4|NA
CATSRDQGGSEKLFF
TGTGCCACCAGCAGAGATCAGGGGGGTAGCGAAAAACTGTTTTTT
>TRBD1|TRBV2|TRBJ2-5|NA
CASSAGQLRNF
TGTGCCAGCAGTGCGGGACAGCTTCGAAACTTC
>TRBD2|TRBV7-2|TRBJ2-1|once
CASSPTSGGSYNEQFF
TGTGCCAGCAGCCCGACTAGCGGGGGCTCCTACAATGAGCAGTTCTTC
>TRBD1|TRBV5-1|TRBJ2-5|NA
CASSDGGGQGTTQYF
TGCGCCAGCAGCGATGGGGGGGGACAGGGGACGACCCAGTACTTC
>NA|TRBV5-1|TRBJ1-1|NA
CASSLDGDTEAFF
TGCGCCAGCAGCTTGGACGGAGACACTGAAGCTTTCTTT
>TRBD2|TRBV10-3|TRBJ2-1|NA
CAISESTSGSMGEQFF
TGTGCCATCAGTGAGTCGACTAGCGGGAGCATGGGTGAGCAGTTCTTC
>TRBD1|TRBV28|TRBJ1-4|NA
CASSPPGQGVEKLFF
TGTGCCAGCAGTCCTCCGGGACAGGGGGTTGAAAAACTGTTTTTT
>TRBD1|TRBV6-1|TRBJ2-3|NA
CASSPTGGDTQYF
TGTGCCAGCAGTCCGACAGGGGGCGATACGCAGTATTTT
>TRBD2|TRBV28|TRBJ2-7|NA
CASSLISGRVEQYF
TGTGCCAGCAGTTTAATAAGCGGGAGGGTCGAGCAGTACTTC
>TRBD1|TRBV29-1|TRBJ1-1|NA
CSGRQGNTEAFF
TGCAGCGGACGACAGGGGAACACTGAAGCTTTCTTT
>NA|TRBV9|TRBJ1-3|NA
CASSVSAAHGNTIYF
TGTGCCAGCAGCGTATCGGCGGCTCACGGAAACACCATATATTTT
>TRBD1|TRBV28|TRBJ1-4|NA
CASSSTSQGSNEKLFF
TGTGCCAGCAGCTCAACCTCACAGGGGTCTAATGAAAAACTGTTTTTT
>TRBD1|TRBV7-3|TRBJ2-1|NA
CASSLGQAFNEQFF
TGTGCCAGCAGCCTAGGACAGGCCTTCAATGAGCAGTTCTTC
>NA|TRBV6-6|TRBJ2-7|once
CASYPRDNQRYEQYF
TGTGCCAGCTATCCCCGGGACAACCAAAGGTACGAGCAGTACTTC
>NA|TRBV30|TRBJ1-2|NA
CAWSVGGGNYGYTF
TGTGCCTGGAGTGTGGGAGGGGGTAACTATGGCTACACCTTC